Below, 25 T cell receptor beta chains from the same sample are listed, as sequenced in a study of blood T cell repertoires in COVID-19. Data came from immunoSEQ multiplex PCR; TCRdb stores just in-frame clones and leaves some out. This sample has a few hundred thousand clones, with around 86% found just once. Source material: PBMCs or T cells enriched from blood (not recorded which). The receptors shown here come from a woman aged 50 to 65 who had recovered from COVID-19.

V and J are TRBV9 and TRBJ2-5; a possible D gene is TRBD2 (5 bases). The germline V gene encodes CDR1 SGDLS and CDR2 YYNGEE. Trimming stripped 3 bases from V and 5 bases from J, with 17 bases between. This CDR3 spans 15 amino acids. The CDR3 spells CASSANLVAGETQYF. CDR3 DNA: TGTGCCAGCAGCGCCAATTTAGTGGCGGGCGAGACCCAGTACTTC.

This sequence joins TRBV5-1 and TRBJ1-4; D uncertain. V lost 0 bases and J 3 bases, leaving 9 bases between the germline ends. Germline CDR1 reads SGHRS; CDR2 reads YFSETQ. The CDR3 extends over 15 amino acids. CDR3 nucleotides: TGCGCCAGCAGCTTGGGAGAGATTTCTAATGAAAAACTGTTTTTT. This gives the protein CASSLGEISNEKLFF.

This rearrangement joins TRBV5-4 to TRBJ2-6; 8 positions match TRBD1. The CDR3 contains 16 residues. Looked up from germline, CDR1 is SGHNT and CDR2 is YYREEE (reference sequence). V trimming: 6 bases; J trimming: 0 bases; junction bases outside the gene matches: 5. CDR3 in DNA: TGTGCCAGCACCATTGACAGGGGCTCTGGGGCCAACGTCCTGACTTTC. Protein sequence: CASTIDRGSGANVLTF.

This rearrangement joins TRBV9 to TRBJ1-2, with unresolved D. The CDR3 spans 13 residues. Germline lookup yields CDR1 SGDLS and CDR2 YYNGEE. Trimming stripped 1 base from V and 2 bases from J, with 6 bases between. The CDR3 coding sequence is TGTGCCAGCAGCGTATATCAGAACTATGGCTACACCTTC. This encodes CASSVYQNYGYTF.

V usage is TRBV14 and J usage is TRBJ1-1, with TRBD1 as a possible D gene (5 bases). Germline V CDR1 and CDR2: SGHDN, FVKESK. This CDR3 spans 13 amino acids. V was pared by 3 bases and J by 7 bases, with 12 bases between. The CDR3 sequence is CASSHQGILEAFF. The CDR3 DNA follows: TGTGCCAGCAGCCATCAGGGAATACTTGAAGCTTTCTTT.

J is TRBJ2-5 and V is TRBV5-1; 7 nucleotides line up with TRBD2. Germline CDR1 SGHRS, CDR2 YFSETQ. The V segment lost 1 base and the J segment 5 bases; nucleotides outside the gene matches: 8. The CDR3 spans 15 residues. The chain's CDR3 is CASSLWGGDGETQYF. CDR3 sequence (DNA): TGCGCCAGCAGCTTGTGGGGAGGGGACGGGGAGACCCAGTACTTC.

The table lists this clone with a count of one. The V gene is TRBV7-9, the J gene TRBJ1-5, with 9 positions matching TRBD1. The germline V gene encodes CDR1 SEHNR and CDR2 FQNEAQ (reference sequence). V lost 4 bases, J lost 4 bases, and 5 bases stayed unmatched. This CDR3 is 15 amino acids long. The CDR3 DNA is TGTGCCAGCAGCTCTACCGGGACAGGGAATCAGCCCCAGCATTTT. This sequence encodes CASSSTGTGNQPQHF.

This clone has only one observation. The chain uses TRBV10-3 and TRBJ1-1; no clear D. Trimming took off 3 bases at V and 1 base at J, with 9 bases between the two ends. The CDR3 sequence is 14 residues long. Germline V gene data show CDR1 as ENHRY and CDR2 as SYGVKD. The DNA of the CDR3 is TGTGCCATCAGTGAACGGGGAGGGAACACTGAAGCTTTCTTT. Its protein is CAISERGGNTEAFF.

In this sample, this clone turned up a few times. This chain uses TRBV5-6 with TRBJ2-7; a possible D gene is TRBD1 (6 bases). Trimming took 2 bases from V and 5 from J, leaving 14 bases between them. Germline assignment: CDR1 SGHDT and CDR2 YYEEEE. This CDR3 is 14 amino acids long. CDR3 region: CASSLSRGWNEQYF. The CDR3, as DNA: TGTGCCAGCAGCTTAAGCAGGGGTTGGAACGAGCAGTACTTC.

This clone has more than one count but fewer than ten. This sequence joins TRBV4-3 and TRBJ2-7, with D tentatively TRBD2 (6 bases). Germline V gene lookup returns CDR1 LGHNA and CDR2 YSLEER. The CDR3 has 15 residues. Trimming stripped 0 bases from V and 4 bases from J, with 13 bases between. The CDR3 spells CASSQDYSGRYEQYF. The CDR3 bases are TGCGCCAGCAGCCAAGATTATTCAGGGAGGTACGAGCAGTACTTC.

The rearrangement uses TRBV7-2 and TRBJ2-2, with 9 bases matching TRBD1. Trimming took 5 bases from V and 2 from J; bases not matched to a gene: 6. Per the germline V gene, CDR1 is SGHTA and CDR2 is FQGNSA. The length of the CDR3 is 16 residues. The DNA of the CDR3 is TGTGCCAGCAGCCGGACAGGGGCTTCCAACACCGGGGAGCTGTTTTTT. It specifies CASSRTGASNTGELFF.

V and J are TRBV3-1 (or the pseudogene TRBV3-2) and TRBJ1-2; TRBD1 is a possible D gene (5 bases). The V and J ends lost 0 bases and 5 bases respectively, with 13 bases between them. Germline assignment: CDR1 LGHDT and CDR2 YNNKEL (reference sequence). CDR3 length equals 15 residues. CDR3 nucleotide sequence: TGTGCCAGCAGCCAAGATATAGGGGCCGCGTATGGCTACACCTTC. It yields the protein CASSQDIGAAYGYTF.

V is TRBV6-5 and J is TRBJ2-6; D unclear. The germline gives CDR1 MNHEY, CDR2 SVGAGI. The CDR3 extends over 14 amino acids. V gave up 6 bases and J gave up 1 base, with 7 bases separating them. The CDR3 bases are TGTGCCAGCAGGAGGTTATCTGGGGCCAACGTCCTGACTTTC. It specifies CASRRLSGANVLTF.

The V gene is TRBV2, the J gene TRBJ1-6; tentative D call: TRBD1 (6 bases). The germline CDR1 and CDR2 sequences are SNHLY and FYNNEI. V was trimmed by 4 bases and J by 10 bases, leaving 14 bases between them. The CDR3 sequence is 14 residues long. The CDR3 is CASSVSRGSSPLHF. The CDR3 bases are TGTGCCAGCAGTGTATCCAGGGGTTCCTCACCCCTCCACTTT. Looking up the rest from reference TRBV2 and TRBJ1-6 gives the full variable domain: EPEVTQTPSHQVTQMGQEVILRCVPISNHLYFYWYRQILGQKVEFLVSFYNNEISEKSEIFDDQFSVERPDGSNFTLKIRSTKLEDSAMYFCASSVSRGSSPLHFGNGTRLTVT.

This chain uses TRBV6-1 with TRBJ2-3, with TRBD2 matching over 9 bases. Germline lookup yields CDR1 MNHNS and CDR2 SASEGT. Trimming cost V 2 bases and J 12 bases; bases outside gene matches: 3. The CDR3 extends over 12 amino acids. CDR3 bases: TGTGCCAGCAGTGAAAGGGGACTAGCTCAGTATTTT. Its protein product is CASSERGLAQYF.

V is TRBV5-1 and J is TRBJ1-1; a weak D match, TRBD1 (5 bases). In germline, CDR1 is SGHRS, CDR2 YFSETQ. CDR3 length equals 15 residues. V lost 10 bases and J lost 0, with 19 bases in between. The CDR3 region has the DNA TGCGCCTCCTCTTTCCAGGGCCAGATGAACACTGAAGCTTTCTTT. Translating gives CASSFQGQMNTEAFF.

This chain connects TRBV30 to TRBJ1-5; 7 bases are a match to TRBD1. V gave up 1 base and J gave up 7 bases; unmatched junction bases: 16. The CDR3 sequence is 17 residues long. Germline V CDR1 and CDR2: GTSNPN, SVGIG (reference sequence). The CDR3 sequence: CAWSAKRTTGLGQPQHF. The CDR3 DNA follows: TGTGCCTGGAGTGCCAAACGGACGACAGGGCTCGGCCAGCCCCAGCATTTT.

This clone was observed once. The genes are TRBV5-6 and TRBJ1-2; TRBD1 agrees at 9 bases. The CDR3 runs to 15 residues. V lost 4 bases to trimming and J lost 4 bases; unmatched junction nucleotides: 8. Germline V lookup: CDR1 SGHDT, CDR2 YYEEEE. CDR3 nucleotides: TGTGCCAGCAGCGAATCGGACAGGGGCCTCTATGGCTACACCTTC. Amino acids: CASSESDRGLYGYTF. Together with reference TRBV5-6 and TRBJ1-2, the CDR3 gives the full variable domain: DAGVTQSPTHLIKTRGQQVTLRCSPKSGHDTVSWYQQALGQGPQFIFQYYEEEERQRGNFPDRFSGHQFPNYSSELNVNALLLGDSALYLCASSESDRGLYGYTFGSGTRLTVV.

The chain carries TRBV6-6 and TRBJ1-5; D is possibly TRBD1 (5 bases). The CDR3 sequence is 13 residues long. Per germline, CDR1 MNHNY and CDR2 SVGAGI (reference sequence). Trimming took 6 bases from V and 3 from J, leaving 9 bases between them. CDR3 amino acids: CASRRGNNQPQHF. The DNA of the CDR3 is TGTGCCAGCAGGCGGGGGAACAATCAGCCCCAGCATTTT.

The chain recombines TRBV27 with TRBJ1-5; D not resolved. CDR3 size: 16 residues. The V end lost 5 bases, the J end lost 2 bases, and 16 bases lay between the germline ends. Per the germline V gene, CDR1 is MNHEY and CDR2 is SMNVEV (reference sequence). This CDR3 reads CASSPLMSTGNQPQHF. CDR3 DNA: TGTGCCAGCAGTCCCCTGATGAGTACAGGCAATCAGCCCCAGCATTTT.

The chain employs TRBV6-5 and TRBJ1-1; D gene unclear. Between the trimmed V and J ends, which lost 7 bases and 1 base, there was a span of 7 bases. Per germline, CDR1 MNHEY and CDR2 SVGAGI. The length of the CDR3 is 12 residues. CDR3 coding DNA: TGTGCCAGCAACGCGGAGAACACTGAAGCTTTCTTT. This translates into CASNAENTEAFF.

Notes on this clone: This same CDR3 is encoded by further DNA sequences in the sample. The chain is built from TRBV3-1 (or the pseudogene TRBV3-2) and TRBJ2-3; TRBD1 might be the D (6 bases). Between the trimmed V and J ends, which lost 3 bases and 1 base, there was a span of 8 bases. Germline assignment: CDR1 LGHDT and CDR2 YNNKEL (reference sequence). This CDR3 has 14 amino acids. The CDR3 spells CASSQRQGTDTQYF. The CDR3 nucleotides are TGTGCCAGCAGCCAGAGACAGGGCACAGATACGCAGTATTTT.

The table lists this clone with a few counts. V usage is TRBV3-1 (or the pseudogene TRBV3-2) and J usage is TRBJ1-2; D unclear. Germline V gene lookup returns CDR1 LGHDT and CDR2 YNNKEL (reference sequence). The CDR3 is 15 amino acids. V was cut by 3 bases and J by 8 bases, with 19 bases left in between. DNA of the CDR3: TGTGCCAGCAGCCAGGCGGGCCTCACTCGATTCGGCTACACCTTC. Translating gives CASSQAGLTRFGYTF.

The rearrangement joins TRBV7-9 to TRBJ1-1; D uncertain. V lost 8 bases and J 2 bases, leaving 18 bases between the germline ends. CDR1 and CDR2 (germline): SEHNR, FQNEAQ (reference sequence). The CDR3 consists of 15 residues. This chain's CDR3 is CASQPGKGQNTEAFF. The CDR3 DNA reads as TGTGCCAGCCAGCCGGGGAAAGGCCAAAACACTGAAGCTTTCTTT. Complete variable domain (other parts from reference TRBV7-9 and TRBJ1-1): DTGVSQNPRHKITKRGQNVTFRCDPISEHNRLYWYRQTLGQGPEFLTYFQNEAQLEKSRLLSDRFSAERPKGSFSTLEIQRTEQGDSAMYLCASQPGKGQNTEAFFGQGTRLTVV.

This clone was counted once. The gene calls are TRBV7-9 and TRBJ2-7; 13 bases agree with TRBD2. Germline CDR1 reads SEHNR; CDR2 reads FQNEAQ (reference sequence). After removal of 5 bases from V and 5 bases from J, the junction contained 6 bases not matched to a gene. The CDR3 contains 15 residues. Here the CDR3 reads CASSIYGTSGNEQYF. The CDR3 DNA reads TGTGCCAGCAGCATCTACGGGACTAGCGGGAACGAGCAGTACTTC.